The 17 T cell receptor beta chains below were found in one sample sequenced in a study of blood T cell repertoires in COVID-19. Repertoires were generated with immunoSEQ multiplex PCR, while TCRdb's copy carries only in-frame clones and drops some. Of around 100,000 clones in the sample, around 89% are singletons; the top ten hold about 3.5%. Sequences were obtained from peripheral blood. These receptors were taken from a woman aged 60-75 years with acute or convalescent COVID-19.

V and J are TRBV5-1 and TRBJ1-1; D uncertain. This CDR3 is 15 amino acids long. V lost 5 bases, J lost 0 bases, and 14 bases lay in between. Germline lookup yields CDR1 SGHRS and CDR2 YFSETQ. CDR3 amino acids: CASRPLLQLNTEAFF. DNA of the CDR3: TGCGCCAGCAGGCCCCTCCTACAGCTGAACACTGAAGCTTTCTTT.

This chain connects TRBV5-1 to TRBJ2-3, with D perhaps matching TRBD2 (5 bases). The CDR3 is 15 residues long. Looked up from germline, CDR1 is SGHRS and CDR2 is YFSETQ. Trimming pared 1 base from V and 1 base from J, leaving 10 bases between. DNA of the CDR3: TGCGCCAGCAGCTTGATTAGCGCGGGCACAGATACGCAGTATTTT. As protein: CASSLISAGTDTQYF.

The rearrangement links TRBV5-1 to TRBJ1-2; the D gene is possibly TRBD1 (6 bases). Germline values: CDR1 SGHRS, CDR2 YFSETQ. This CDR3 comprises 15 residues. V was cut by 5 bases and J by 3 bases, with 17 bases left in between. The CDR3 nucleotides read TGCGCCAGCAGAGTACAGGGTTTGGGGGACTATGGCTACACCTTC. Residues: CASRVQGLGDYGYTF.

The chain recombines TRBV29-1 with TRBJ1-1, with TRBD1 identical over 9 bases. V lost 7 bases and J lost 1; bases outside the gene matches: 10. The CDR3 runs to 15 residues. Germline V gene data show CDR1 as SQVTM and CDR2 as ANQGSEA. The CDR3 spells CSAGGGQGWNTEAFF. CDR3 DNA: TGCAGCGCTGGAGGGGGACAGGGTTGGAACACTGAAGCTTTCTTT.

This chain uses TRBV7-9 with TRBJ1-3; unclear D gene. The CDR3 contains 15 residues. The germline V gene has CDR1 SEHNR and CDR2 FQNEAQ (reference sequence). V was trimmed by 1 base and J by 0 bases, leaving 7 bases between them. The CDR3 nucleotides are TGTGCCAGCAGCTTAGGGGCTTCCTCTGGAAACACCATATATTTT. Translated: CASSLGASSGNTIYF.

The CDR3 sequence is CASSSSGIAIETGELFF. DNA of the CDR3: TGTGCCAGCAGCTCCTCGGGCATAGCGATAGAGACCGGGGAGCTGTTTTTT. V is TRBV7-8 and J is TRBJ2-2; possibly TRBD2 for D (5 bases). Trimming pared 4 bases from V and 5 bases from J, leaving 20 bases between. The CDR3 contains 17 residues. Germline CDR1 SGHVS, CDR2 FQNEAQ.

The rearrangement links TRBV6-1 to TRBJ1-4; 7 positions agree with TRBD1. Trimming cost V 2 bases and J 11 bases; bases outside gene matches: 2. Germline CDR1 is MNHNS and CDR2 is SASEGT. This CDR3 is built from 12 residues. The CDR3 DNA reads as TGTGCCAGCAGTGAAAGACAGGGTAAACTGTTTTTT. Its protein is CASSERQGKLFF.

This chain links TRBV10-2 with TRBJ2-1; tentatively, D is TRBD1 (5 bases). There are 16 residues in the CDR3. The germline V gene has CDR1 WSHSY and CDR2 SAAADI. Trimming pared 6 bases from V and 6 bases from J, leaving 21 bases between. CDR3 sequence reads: CASSTPDTLGRNEQFF. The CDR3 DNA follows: TGCGCCAGCAGCACTCCCGACACCTTGGGGCGCAATGAGCAGTTCTTC.

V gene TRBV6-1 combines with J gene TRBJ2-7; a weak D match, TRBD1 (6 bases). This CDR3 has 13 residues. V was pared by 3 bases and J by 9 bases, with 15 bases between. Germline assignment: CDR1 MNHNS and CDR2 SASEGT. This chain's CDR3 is CASSDNRVNPQYV. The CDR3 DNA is TGTGCCAGCAGTGACAACAGGGTCAATCCGCAGTACGTC.

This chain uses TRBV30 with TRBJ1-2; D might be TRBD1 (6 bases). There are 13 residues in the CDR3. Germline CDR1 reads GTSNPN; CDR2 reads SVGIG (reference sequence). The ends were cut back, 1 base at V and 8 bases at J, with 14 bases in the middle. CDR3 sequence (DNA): TGTGCCTGGAGTGCCCAAACAGGGAAGGGCTACACCTTC. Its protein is CAWSAQTGKGYTF.

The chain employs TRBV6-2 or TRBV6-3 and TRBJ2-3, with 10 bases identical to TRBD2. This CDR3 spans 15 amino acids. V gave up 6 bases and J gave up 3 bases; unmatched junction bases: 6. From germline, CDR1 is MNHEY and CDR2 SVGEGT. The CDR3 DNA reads TGTGCCAGCAGGCCTAGCGGGAGTGGGACAGATACGCAGTATTTT. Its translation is CASRPSGSGTDTQYF.

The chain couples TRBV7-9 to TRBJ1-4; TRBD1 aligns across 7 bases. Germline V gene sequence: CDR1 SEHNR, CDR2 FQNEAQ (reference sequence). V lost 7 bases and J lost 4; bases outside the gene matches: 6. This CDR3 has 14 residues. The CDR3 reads CASTLAGGNEKLFF. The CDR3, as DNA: TGTGCCAGCACCCTGGCAGGGGGTAATGAAAAACTGTTTTTT.

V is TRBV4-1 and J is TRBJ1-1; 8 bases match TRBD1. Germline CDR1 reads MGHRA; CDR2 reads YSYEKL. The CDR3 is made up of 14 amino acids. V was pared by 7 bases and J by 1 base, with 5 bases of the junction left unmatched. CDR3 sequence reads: CASTPDRANTEAFF. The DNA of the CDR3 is TGCGCCAGCACCCCGGACAGGGCGAACACTGAAGCTTTCTTT.

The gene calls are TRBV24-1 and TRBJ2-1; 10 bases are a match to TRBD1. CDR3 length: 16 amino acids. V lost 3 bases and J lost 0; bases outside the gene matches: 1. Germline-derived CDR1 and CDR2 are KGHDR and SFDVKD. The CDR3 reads CATSDRTGGSYNEQFF. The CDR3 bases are TGTGCCACCAGTGATCGGACAGGGGGCTCCTACAATGAGCAGTTCTTC.

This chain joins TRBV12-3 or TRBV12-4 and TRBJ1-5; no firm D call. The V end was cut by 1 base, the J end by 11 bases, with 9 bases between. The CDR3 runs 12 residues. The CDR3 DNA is TGTGCCAGCAGTTTAGGAAAAGGAGCCCAGCATTTT. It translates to CASSLGKGAQHF.

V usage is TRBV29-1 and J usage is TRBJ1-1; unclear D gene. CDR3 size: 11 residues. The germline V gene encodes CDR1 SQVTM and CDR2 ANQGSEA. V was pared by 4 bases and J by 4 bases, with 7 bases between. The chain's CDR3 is CSVGGFTEAFF. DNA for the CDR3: TGCAGCGTTGGAGGTTTCACTGAAGCTTTCTTT.

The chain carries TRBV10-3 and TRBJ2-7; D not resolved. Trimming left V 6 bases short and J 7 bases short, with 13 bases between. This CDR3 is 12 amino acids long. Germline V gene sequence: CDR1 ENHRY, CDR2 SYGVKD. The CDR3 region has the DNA TGTGCCATCAGAACCCAAAGTAGAGAGCAGTACTTC. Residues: CAIRTQSREQYF.